One sample yielded the 13 T cell receptor beta chains listed below, sequenced in a study of cytomegalovirus exposure and HLA in healthy donors. In the PCR, 60 Vbeta and 13 Jbeta primers were used. Clones were sequenced by immunoSEQ multiplex PCR, and TCRdb holds only the in-frame ones, with some missing. This table holds under 200,000 clones, 80% to 85% found once. The source material was PBMCs. The receptors shown here come from a woman between 18 and 29 years old in good health and CMV-seronegative.

The CDR3 protein is CASSTDRTYEQYV. The CDR3 DNA sequence: TGTGCCAGCAGCACCGACAGGACCTACGAGCAGTACGTC. This chain uses TRBV5-6 with TRBJ2-7; D may be TRBD1 (6 bases). The CDR3 is 13 residues long. CDR1 is SGHDT, CDR2 YYEEEE, per germline. V lost 4 bases and J lost 2, with 10 bases in between.

This sequence joins TRBV4-3 and TRBJ2-2, with 9 bases aligning to TRBD2. Germline-derived CDR1 and CDR2 are LGHNA and YSLEER. J gave up 1 base and V 0 bases, and 3 bases lay outside the gene matches. This CDR3 is 17 amino acids long. The CDR3 region has the DNA TGCGCCAGCAGCCAAGATGAAGCGGGAGGGAACACCGGGGAGCTGTTTTTT. This gives the protein CASSQDEAGGNTGELFF.

This clone was seen a few times. The chain joins TRBV5-6 to TRBJ1-2; 10 positions agree with TRBD1. V was pared by 0 bases and J by 4 bases, with 6 bases of the junction left unmatched. CDR3 length: 16 residues. From germline, CDR1 is SGHDT and CDR2 YYEEEE. CDR3 sequence (DNA): TGTGCCAGCAGCTTGGGGGCGACAGGGGGCAGCTATGGCTACACCTTC. This gives the protein CASSLGATGGSYGYTF.

This clone occurred a few times. V gene TRBV2 combines with J gene TRBJ1-4; possible D gene TRBD1, 5 bases. The CDR3 covers 19 residues. Germline values: CDR1 SNHLY, CDR2 FYNNEI. V gave up 3 bases and J gave up 0 bases, with 20 bases separating them. CDR3 region: CASSEGRRAGTATNEKLFF. The CDR3 region has the DNA TGTGCCAGCAGTGAGGGAAGGAGGGCAGGGACTGCAACTAATGAAAAACTGTTTTTT.

This chain joins TRBV11-3 and TRBJ1-1, with unresolved D. V was shortened by 2 bases and J by 1 base, with 5 bases between the two germline ends. Germline CDR1 reads SGHNT; CDR2 reads YENEEA. The CDR3 has 13 amino acids. The CDR3 protein is CASSLSQNTEAFF. DNA for the CDR3: TGTGCCAGCAGCTTAAGCCAGAACACTGAAGCTTTCTTT.

A word on this clone: A read error may produce the germline difference seen at one junction end. The V call is TRBV7-9, the J call TRBJ2-7; possible D gene TRBD2, 5 bases. CDR1 SEHNR and CDR2 FQNEAQ come from the germline V gene (reference sequence). The CDR3 is 14 amino acids. DNA for the CDR3: TGTTCCAGCAGCGCCCCGGGATTACCCTACGAGCAGTACTTC. The encoded protein is CSSSAPGLPYEQYF. Together with reference TRBV7-9 and TRBJ2-7, the CDR3 gives the full variable domain: DTGVSQNPRHKITKRGQNVTFRCDPISEHNRLYWYRQTLGQGPEFLTYFQNEAQLEKSRLLSDRFSAERPKGSFSTLEIQRTEQGDSAMYLCSSSAPGLPYEQYFGPGTRLTVT.

This clone was counted once. V is TRBV15 and J is TRBJ2-5; possible D gene TRBD2, 5 bases. This CDR3 comprises 15 residues. Germline assignment: CDR1 LNHNV and CDR2 YYDKDF (reference sequence). Trimming took 0 bases from V and 10 from J, leaving 18 bases between them. The CDR3, as DNA: TGTGCCACCAGCAGAGATGGAGCGGCCTACCTCGACCAGTACTTC. It codes for CATSRDGAAYLDQYF.

The chain combines TRBV15 with TRBJ1-2, with D perhaps TRBD1 (5 bases). The CDR3 is 13 residues long. Trimming stripped 0 bases from V and 12 bases from J, with 14 bases between. Germline V gene data show CDR1 as LNHNV and CDR2 as YYDKDF (reference sequence). CDR3 in amino acids: CATSRDGGYGHTF. The CDR3, as DNA: TGTGCCACCAGCAGAGATGGGGGGTACGGCCACACCTTC.

V and J are TRBV6-1 and TRBJ1-2; D is uncertain. V was shortened by 4 bases and J by 4 bases, with 16 bases between the two germline ends. The CDR3 is 15 amino acids. Per the germline V gene, CDR1 is MNHNS and CDR2 is SASEGT. The CDR3 coding sequence is TGTGCCAGCAGTGGAGGTGGTAGGGAGGGCTATGGCTACACCTTC. It codes for CASSGGGREGYGYTF.

The chain links TRBV4-1 to TRBJ1-2, with D perhaps TRBD1 (5 bases). V was trimmed by 7 bases and J by 4 bases, leaving 16 bases between them. Germline-derived CDR1 and CDR2 are MGHRA and YSYEKL. This CDR3 has 14 residues. In DNA, the CDR3 is TGCGCCAGCACCCCAACCCAGGGAATCTATGGCTACACCTTC. This codes for CASTPTQGIYGYTF.

In DNA form, the CDR3 reads TGTGCCAGCAGTTCCCTAGCGGGAGCTGCCTACGAGCAGTACGTC. This gives the protein CASSSLAGAAYEQYV. The rearrangement links TRBV6-5 to TRBJ2-7; 10 nucleotides line up with TRBD2. Germline-derived CDR1 and CDR2 are MNHEY and SVGAGI. The trim removed 4 bases at V and 2 bases at J, leaving 5 bases unmatched. The CDR3 contains 15 residues.

The V and J genes are TRBV5-1 and TRBJ1-1, with D perhaps matching TRBD1 (5 bases). With 3 bases removed from V and 5 bases from J, the gap between germline ends came to 17 bases. Per germline, CDR1 SGHRS and CDR2 YFSETQ. CDR3 length equals 15 residues. CDR3 coding DNA: TGCGCCAGCAGCTCCCCCGGGACCGGGGGAACTGAAGCTTTCTTT. Protein: CASSSPGTGGTEAFF.

This chain uses TRBV18 with TRBJ1-2; a weak D match, TRBD1 (5 bases). This CDR3 has 16 amino acids. The germline gives CDR1 KGHSH, CDR2 LQKENI. V lost 2 bases, J lost 0 bases, and 13 bases lay in between. CDR3 amino acids: CASSPGVQATNYGYTF. CDR3 DNA: TGTGCCAGCTCACCAGGCGTACAGGCAACTAACTATGGCTACACCTTC.